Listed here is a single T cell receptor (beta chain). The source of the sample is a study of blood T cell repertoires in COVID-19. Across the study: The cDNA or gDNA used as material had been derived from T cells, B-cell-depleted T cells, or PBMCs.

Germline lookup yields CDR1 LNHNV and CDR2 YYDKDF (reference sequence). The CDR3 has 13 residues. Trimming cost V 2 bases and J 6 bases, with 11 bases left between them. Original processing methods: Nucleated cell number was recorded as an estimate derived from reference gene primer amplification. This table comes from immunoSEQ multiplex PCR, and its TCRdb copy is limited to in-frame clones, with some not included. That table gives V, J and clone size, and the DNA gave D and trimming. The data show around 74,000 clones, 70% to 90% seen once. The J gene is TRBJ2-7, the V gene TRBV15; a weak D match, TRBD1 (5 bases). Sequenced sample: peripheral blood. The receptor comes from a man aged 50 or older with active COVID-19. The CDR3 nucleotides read TGTGCCACCAGCAGAAATCAGGGTTCCGAGCAGTACTTC. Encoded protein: CATSRNQGSEQYF. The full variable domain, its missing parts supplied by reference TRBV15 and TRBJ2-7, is DAMVIQNPRYQVTQFGKPVTLSCSQTLNHNVMYWYQQKSSQAPKLLFHYYDKDFNNEADTPDNFQSRRPNTSFCFLDIRSPGLGDTAMYLCATSRNQGSEQYFGPGTRLTVT.